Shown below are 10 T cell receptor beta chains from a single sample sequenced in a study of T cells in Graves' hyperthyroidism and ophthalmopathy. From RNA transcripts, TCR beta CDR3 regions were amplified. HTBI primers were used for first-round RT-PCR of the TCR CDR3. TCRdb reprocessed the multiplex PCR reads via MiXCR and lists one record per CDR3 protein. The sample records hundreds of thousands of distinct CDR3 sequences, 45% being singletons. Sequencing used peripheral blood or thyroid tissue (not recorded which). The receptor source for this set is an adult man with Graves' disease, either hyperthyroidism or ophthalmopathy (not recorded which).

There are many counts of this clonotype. The CDR3: CASSLLLGAVNTEAFF. The CDR3 DNA sequence: TGTGCCAGCAGCTTACTGCTCGGGGCTGTGAACACTGAAGCTTTCTTT. This chain connects TRBV7-8 to TRBJ1-1; possible D gene TRBD1, 5 bases. Germline V gene sequence: CDR1 SGHVS, CDR2 FQNEAQ. Trimming shortened V by 2 bases and J by 0 bases, and 13 bases separated the two germline ends. The CDR3 length is 16 residues.

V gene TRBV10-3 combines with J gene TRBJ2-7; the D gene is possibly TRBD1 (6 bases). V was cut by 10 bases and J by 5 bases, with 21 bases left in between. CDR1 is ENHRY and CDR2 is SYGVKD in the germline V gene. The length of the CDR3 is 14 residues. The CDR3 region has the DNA TGTGCCAGTCGCCAGAGAGCCAGGGGCGACGAGCAGTACTTC. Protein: CASRQRARGDEQYF.

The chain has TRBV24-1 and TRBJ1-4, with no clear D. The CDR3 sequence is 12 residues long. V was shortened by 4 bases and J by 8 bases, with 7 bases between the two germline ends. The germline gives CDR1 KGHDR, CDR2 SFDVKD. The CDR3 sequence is CATSDSTEKLFF. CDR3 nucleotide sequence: TGTGCCACCAGTGACTCTACGGAAAAACTGTTTTTT.

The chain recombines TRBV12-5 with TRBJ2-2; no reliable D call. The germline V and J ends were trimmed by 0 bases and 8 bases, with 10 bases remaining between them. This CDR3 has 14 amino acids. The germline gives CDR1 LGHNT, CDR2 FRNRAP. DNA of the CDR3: TGTGCTAGTGGTTTGGTACCTGAGAAAGGGGAGCTGTTTTTT. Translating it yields CASGLVPEKGELFF.

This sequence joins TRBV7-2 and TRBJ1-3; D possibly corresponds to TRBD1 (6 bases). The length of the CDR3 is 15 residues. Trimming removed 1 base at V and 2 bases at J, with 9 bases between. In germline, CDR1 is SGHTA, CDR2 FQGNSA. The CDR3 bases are TGTGCCAGCAGCTTAGACCAGGGGACTGGAAACACCATATATTTT. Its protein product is CASSLDQGTGNTIYF.

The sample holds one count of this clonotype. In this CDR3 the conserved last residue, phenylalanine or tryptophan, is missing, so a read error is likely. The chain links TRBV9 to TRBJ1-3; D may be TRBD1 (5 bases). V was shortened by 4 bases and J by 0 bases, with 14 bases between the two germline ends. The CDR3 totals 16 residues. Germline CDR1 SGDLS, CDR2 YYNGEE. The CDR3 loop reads CASSQDRQSSGNTIYA. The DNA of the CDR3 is TGTGCCAGCAGCCAAGATCGACAGAGCTCTGGAAACACCATATATGCT.

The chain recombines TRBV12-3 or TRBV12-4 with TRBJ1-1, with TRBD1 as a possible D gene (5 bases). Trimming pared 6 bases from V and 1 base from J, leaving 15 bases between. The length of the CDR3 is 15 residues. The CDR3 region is CASRTTRGKNTEAFF. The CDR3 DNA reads TGTGCCAGCAGGACAACGCGGGGGAAGAACACTGAAGCTTTCTTT.

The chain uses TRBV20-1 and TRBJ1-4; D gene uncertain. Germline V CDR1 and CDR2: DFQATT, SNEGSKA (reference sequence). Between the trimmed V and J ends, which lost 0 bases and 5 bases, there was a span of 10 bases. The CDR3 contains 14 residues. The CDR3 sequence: CSAREASINEKLFF. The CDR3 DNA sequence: TGCAGTGCTAGAGAGGCCAGTATAAATGAAAAACTGTTTTTT.

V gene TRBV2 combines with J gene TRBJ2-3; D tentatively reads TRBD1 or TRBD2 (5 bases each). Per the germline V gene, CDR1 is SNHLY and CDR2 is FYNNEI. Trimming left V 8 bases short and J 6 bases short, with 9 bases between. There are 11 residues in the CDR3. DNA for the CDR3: TGTGCCAGCGTGAGGGGCGATACGCAGTATTTT. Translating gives CASVRGDTQYF. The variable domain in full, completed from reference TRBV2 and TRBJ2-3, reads EPEVTQTPSHQVTQMGQEVILRCVPISNHLYFYWYRQILGQKVEFLVSFYNNEISEKSEIFDDQFSVERPDGSNFTLKIRSTKLEDSAMYFCASVRGDTQYFGPGTRLTVL.

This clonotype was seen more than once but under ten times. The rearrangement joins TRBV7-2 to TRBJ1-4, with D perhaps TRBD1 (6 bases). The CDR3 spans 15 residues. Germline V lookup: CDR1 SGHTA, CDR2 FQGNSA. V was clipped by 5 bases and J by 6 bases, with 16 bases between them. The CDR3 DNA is TGTGCCAGCAGCGCCGACAGGCCACGGCATGAAAAACTGTTTTTT. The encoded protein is CASSADRPRHEKLFF.